Listed below are T cell receptor beta chains from one sample, sequenced in a study of blood T cell repertoires in COVID-19. Generated by immunoSEQ multiplex PCR, the TCRdb table keeps only in-frame clones and is missing some. The sample carries approximately 110,000 clones, 65% to 80% recorded once. Sequenced sample: peripheral blood. These receptors were taken from a human donor with acute or convalescent COVID-19. The donor label of this sample is uncertain. Each CDR3 is given with its conserved first and last residue. The D gene is left open where the match is weak. Clone sizes are given selectively: once, few, many, or a class where the clone is expanded.

TRBD2	TRBV4-2	TRBJ2-1	few	CASSEGASGDNEQFF	TGTGCCAGCAGCGAGGGGGCTAGCGGGGACAATGAGCAGTTCTTC
NA	TRBV5-1	TRBJ2-7	NA	CASSFGGAYEQYF	TGCGCCAGCAGCTTTGGGGGCGCCTACGAGCAGTACTTC
TRBD1	TRBV6-6	TRBJ1-5	once	CASSRNRGANNQPQHF	TGTGCCAGCAGCCGAAACAGGGGAGCAAACAATCAGCCCCAGCATTTT
NA	TRBV4-1	TRBJ2-7	few	CASSQRDGSYEQYF	TGCGCCAGCAGCCAGCGGGACGGATCCTACGAGCAGTACTTC
NA	TRBV13	TRBJ2-1	NA	CASSKLTSPEQFF	TGTGCCAGCAGCAAACTAACTAGCCCTGAGCAGTTCTTC
TRBD2	TRBV6-5	TRBJ2-5	NA	CASRPYGRGETQYF	TGTGCCAGCAGACCCTACGGGAGGGGGGAGACCCAGTACTTC
TRBD1	TRBV5-4	TRBJ2-5	NA	CASSSRTGGETQYF	TGTGCCAGCAGCTCGAGGACAGGGGGAGAGACCCAGTACTTC
NA	TRBV5-5	TRBJ2-5	NA	CASSSDLAIETQYF	TGTGCCAGCAGCTCGGACCTAGCGATCGAGACCCAGTACTTC
NA	TRBV5-1	TRBJ1-1	NA	CASSLVQTENTEAFF	TGCGCCAGCAGCTTGGTACAGACAGAGAACACTGAAGCTTTCTTT
NA	TRBV5-1	TRBJ1-1	NA	CASSATAVQNTEAFF	TGCGCCAGCAGCGCCACTGCGGTGCAGAACACTGAAGCTTTCTTT
NA	TRBV2	TRBJ1-1	NA	CASNGAAGAEAFF	TGTGCCAGCAATGGAGCCGCCGGGGCTGAAGCTTTCTTT
NA	TRBV2	TRBJ2-3	NA	CASNGGQPTDTQYF	TGTGCCAGCAATGGAGGACAGCCGACAGATACGCAGTATTTT
NA	TRBV3-1/TRBV3-2	TRBJ2-2	NA	CASSLVITGELFF	TGTGCCAGCAGCCTCGTAATCACCGGGGAGCTGTTTTTT
TRBD1	TRBV5-1	TRBJ2-5	NA	CASSLAPTGAERTQYF	TGCGCCAGCAGCTTGGCCCCAACAGGGGCCGAAAGGACCCAGTACTTC
TRBD2	TRBV4-1	TRBJ2-3	NA	CASSPSGGITSTDTQYF	TGCGCCAGCAGCCCTAGCGGGGGGATAACTAGCACAGATACGCAGTATTTT
TRBD1	TRBV5-4	TRBJ1-1	NA	CASSLGRGQVNTEAFF	TGTGCCAGCAGCTTGGGTAGGGGACAGGTGAACACTGAAGCTTTCTTT
TRBD2	TRBV30	TRBJ2-2	NA	CAWSVGSGVSGELFF	TGTGCCTGGAGTGTAGGTAGCGGGGTCTCCGGGGAGCTGTTTTTT
NA	TRBV5-8	TRBJ1-2	NA	CASSLRGPYGYTF	TGTGCCAGCAGCTTGCGTGGGCCCTATGGCTACACCTTC
NA	TRBV2	TRBJ1-6	few	CASFRERGSPLHF	TGTGCCAGCTTCAGGGAAAGAGGTTCACCCCTCCACTTT
TRBD2	TRBV27	TRBJ2-2	NA	CASSQSGGNTGELFF	TGTGCCAGCAGTCAGAGCGGGGGGAACACCGGGGAGCTGTTTTTT
TRBD1	TRBV6-5	TRBJ2-7	NA	CASSRKTGGFHEQYF	TGTGCCAGCAGCAGAAAGACAGGGGGTTTCCACGAGCAGTACTTC
TRBD1	TRBV5-4	TRBJ1-3	NA	CASSYGDRASGNTIYF	TGTGCCAGCAGCTATGGTGACAGGGCTTCTGGAAACACCATATATTTT
TRBD2	TRBV5-1	TRBJ2-4	few	CASSFGAGGGNIQYF	TGCGCCAGCAGCTTCGGCGCGGGGGGCGGGAACATTCAGTACTTC
TRBD1	TRBV7-9	TRBJ1-3	NA	CASSTGEGNTIYF	TGTGCCAGCAGCACAGGGGAGGGAAACACCATATATTTT
TRBD1	TRBV3-1/TRBV3-2	TRBJ2-1	NA	CASSRNPRDRGHYNEQFF	TGTGCCAGCAGCCGAAACCCTCGGGACAGGGGCCATTACAATGAGCAGTTCTTC
TRBD1	TRBV30	TRBJ2-1	NA	CAWRRDRSSYNEQFF	TGTGCCTGGAGAAGGGACAGGAGCTCCTACAATGAGCAGTTCTTC
TRBD2	TRBV3-1/TRBV3-2	TRBJ2-5	NA	CASSAWTSGGQETQYF	TGTGCCAGCAGCGCGTGGACTAGCGGGGGTCAAGAGACCCAGTACTTC
NA	TRBV18	TRBJ2-3	NA	CASSSYLGATDTQYF	TGTGCCAGCTCGTCTTATTTGGGGGCCACAGATACGCAGTATTTT
NA	TRBV7-9	TRBJ1-4	NA	CASSSKGGNGEKLFF	TGTGCCAGCAGCTCAAAAGGGGGAAATGGAGAAAAACTGTTTTTT
TRBD1	TRBV24-1	TRBJ1-1	NA	CATSDRGEAFF	TGTGCCACCAGTGACAGGGGGGAAGCTTTCTTT
NA	TRBV3-1/TRBV3-2	TRBJ1-2	NA	CASSPPTTDGYTF	TGTGCCAGCAGCCCCCCTACGACAGATGGCTACACCTTC
TRBD2	TRBV2	TRBJ2-1	NA	CASSGPGLARYNEQFF	TGTGCCAGCAGTGGCCCCGGACTAGCGAGGTACAATGAGCAGTTCTTC
NA	TRBV7-9	TRBJ2-5	NA	CASSPDSTLTQYF	TGTGCCAGCAGCCCGGACTCAACCCTGACCCAGTACTTC
TRBD1	TRBV27	TRBJ1-6	few	CASSVDRGFNSPLHF	TGTGCCAGCAGTGTGGACAGGGGGTTTAATTCACCCCTCCACTTT
NA	TRBV5-8	TRBJ2-4	NA	CASSLGGMGDAKYF	TGTGCCAGCAGCTTGGGGGGAATGGGAGATGCTAAGTACTTC
NA	TRBV7-6	TRBJ2-1	few	CASSLGAGGPSSYNEQFF	TGTGCCAGCAGCTTAGGGGCGGGCGGCCCTAGCTCCTACAATGAGCAGTTCTTC
TRBD2	TRBV27	TRBJ2-1	many	CASSTYPGGGATFNEQFF	TGTGCCAGCAGTACATACCCCGGCGGGGGGGCTACCTTCAATGAGCAGTTCTTC
NA	TRBV2	TRBJ2-2	once	CASSQTPRGNTGELFF	TGTGCCAGCAGCCAAACCCCAAGGGGCAACACCGGGGAGCTGTTTTTT
NA	TRBV21-1	TRBJ2-7	many	CASSGPGQGPSYEQYF	TGTGCCAGCAGCGGACCGGGACAGGGACCAAGTTACGAGCAGTACTTC
NA	TRBV4-1	TRBJ1-5	NA	CASSQDQGARQPQHF	TGCGCCAGCAGCCAAGATCAAGGGGCGCGGCAGCCCCAGCATTTT
NA	TRBV30	TRBJ1-6	NA	CAWNPGRSSSYNSPLHF	TGTGCCTGGAACCCGGGGAGGTCTAGCTCCTATAATTCACCCCTCCACTTT
NA	TRBV6-4	TRBJ1-2	NA	CASSERGYGYTF	TGTGCCAGCAGCGAACGGGGCTATGGCTACACCTTC
NA	TRBV27	TRBJ2-3	few	CASRDRFSGRGRDTQYF	TGTGCCAGCAGGGATCGGTTTTCGGGCAGGGGGAGGGATACGCAGTATTTT